The present T cell receptor beta chain was sequenced within a study of blood T cell repertoires in COVID-19. Clones were read by immunoSEQ multiplex PCR, and TCRdb kept only the in-frame ones, dropping some. The sample records some 190,000 clones, about four fifths being singletons. Germline CDR1 reads SNHLY; CDR2 reads FYNNEI. The CDR3 extends over 16 amino acids. Trimming took 6 bases from V and 0 from J, leaving 12 bases between them. The rearrangement joins TRBV2 to TRBJ2-6, with D perhaps TRBD1 (6 bases). This TCR was recovered from a woman aged 25-40 years who had been exposed to COVID-19. Sequenced: PBMCs or T cells enriched from blood (not recorded which). The CDR3: CASSLTGPSGANVLTF. CDR3 sequence (DNA): TGTGCCAGCAGCTTGACAGGACCCTCTGGGGCCAACGTCCTGACTTTC.